These T cell receptor beta chains were read from a single sample in a study of cytomegalovirus exposure and HLA in healthy donors. Data came from immunoSEQ multiplex PCR; TCRdb stores just in-frame clones and leaves some out. The table records about 110,000 clones, around two thirds of them present only once. The source material was PBMCs. These receptors were taken from a man aged 50 to 59 in good health and CMV-seropositive. CDR3s include the opening cysteine and the closing phenylalanine or tryptophan. The order of the fields is J gene, V gene, D gene, clone size, CDR3 DNA, CDR3 protein. D genes are given only for firm matches. Clone size is given for some rows only: seen once, a few or many times, or a class if the clone is expanded.

TRBJ2-7,TRBV10-2,TRBD2,NA,TGCGCCAGCAGTGACCTCAGCGGGAGAGGACTATACGAGCAGTACTTC,CASSDLSGRGLYEQYF
TRBJ2-7,TRBV11-3,NA,few,TGTGCCAGCAGCTCCGGGAGAAACGAGCAGTACTTC,CASSSGRNEQYF
TRBJ2-7,TRBV30,TRBD2,NA,TGTGCCTGGGGTGCTAGCGGGATTATCGGTTACGAGCAGTACTTC,CAWGASGIIGYEQYF
TRBJ2-3,TRBV6-1,TRBD1,NA,TGTGCCAGCAGTGATCCGGGACAGGGGAAAGATACGCAGTATTTT,CASSDPGQGKDTQYF
TRBJ2-7,TRBV7-2,TRBD2,NA,TGTGCCAGCAGCCCCGGGGGGGCAAGCTCCTACGAGCAGTACTTC,CASSPGGASSYEQYF
TRBJ2-7,TRBV27,TRBD2,NA,TGTGCCAGCAGTTTATCAAGCGGGGGCGCCGCCTACGAGCAGTACTTC,CASSLSSGGAAYEQYF
TRBJ2-7,TRBV7-2,TRBD2,NA,TGTGCCAGCAGCTTAGCGCGGGAGCGGGACCTAGAGTTC,CASSLARERDLEF
TRBJ2-5,TRBV6-1,TRBD2,NA,TGTGCCAGCAGTGAAAAGGGGAGGGGCCAAGAGACCCAGTACTTC,CASSEKGRGQETQYF
TRBJ1-1,TRBV21-1,NA,few,TGTGCCAGCAGCCCGGGACACCTCCACACTGAAGCTTTCTTT,CASSPGHLHTEAFF
TRBJ1-2,TRBV19,NA,once,TGTGCCAGTACCCCAGAGGGAAGTGAGGTCTATGGCTACACCTTC,CASTPEGSEVYGYTF
TRBJ2-7,TRBV5-1,TRBD1,NA,TGCGCCAGCAGCTCCCCCCCGGGACAGGGATCCGAGCAGTACTTC,CASSSPPGQGSEQYF
TRBJ2-7,TRBV6-6,TRBD1,medium-sized,TGTGCCAGCAGCCCAACTTCGGACAGGGACTCCTACGAGCAGTACTTC,CASSPTSDRDSYEQYF
TRBJ2-7,TRBV5-6,NA,NA,TGTGCCAGCAGCACGACTCCTTCCTACGAGCAGTACTTC,CASSTTPSYEQYF
TRBJ1-1,TRBV2,NA,NA,TGTGCCAGCAGACAGAACACTGAAGCTTTCTTT,CASRQNTEAFF
TRBJ1-2,TRBV5-5,TRBD1,once,TGTGCCAGCAGCTTGGTACAGGGGGCCGGCTACACCTTC,CASSLVQGAGYTF
TRBJ2-2,TRBV28,NA,once,TGTGCCAGCAGTCTTAACACCGGGGAGCTGTTTTTT,CASSLNTGELFF
TRBJ2-5,TRBV30,NA,few,TGTGCCTGGGGAGGGGGGGGCTCCATGAGCCAAGAGACCCAGTACTTC,CAWGGGGSMSQETQYF
TRBJ2-7,TRBV11-2,TRBD2,NA,TGTGCCAGCAGCTTCGGACCGGGACTAGCGGGAGGGCTATCCTACGAGCAGTACTTC,CASSFGPGLAGGLSYEQYF
TRBJ2-7,TRBV9,TRBD2,NA,TGTGCCAGCAGCCCTCAACTAGCGGGGGACGAGCAGTACTTC,CASSPQLAGDEQYF
TRBJ2-5,TRBV6-1,TRBD1,NA,TGTGCCAGCAGTGAAGGGCTGGGGGACAGGGTTGTCGAGACCCAGTACTTC,CASSEGLGDRVVETQYF
TRBJ1-6,TRBV28,TRBD1,NA,TGTGCCAGCAGTTTAGGCCGGGACAGGGGGTTGGGGTCCTATAATTCACCCCTCCACTTT,CASSLGRDRGLGSYNSPLHF
TRBJ1-2,TRBV18,TRBD1,NA,TGTGCCAGCTCACCATACGGGACAGGGGAGAACTACACCTTC,CASSPYGTGENYTF
TRBJ1-4,TRBV4-2,NA,NA,TGTGCCAGCAGCCAAGAGGGACTCGAGGGGGAAAAACTGTTTTTT,CASSQEGLEGEKLFF
TRBJ1-4,TRBV18,TRBD1,NA,TGTGCCAGCTCACCGGACAGGCTCGCAACTAATGAAAAACTGTTTTTT,CASSPDRLATNEKLFF
TRBJ2-7,TRBV27,TRBD2,NA,TGTGCCAGCAGCCTGGGGGGACTAGCGGCCTACGAGCAGTACTTC,CASSLGGLAAYEQYF
TRBJ1-5,TRBV19,TRBD1,NA,TGTGCCAGTAGCGTTAGACAGGGCTCAAGTCAGCCCCAGCATTTT,CASSVRQGSSQPQHF
TRBJ2-3,TRBV9,TRBD2,NA,TGTGCCAGCAGCGCGACTAGCGGCCGCACAGATACGCAGTATTTT,CASSATSGRTDTQYF
TRBJ1-6,TRBV5-1,TRBD1,NA,TGCGCCAGCAGCGGGGGGACAGGAGGCATGTCGTATAATTCACCCCTCCACTTT,CASSGGTGGMSYNSPLHF
TRBJ2-6,TRBV9,NA,NA,TGTGCCAGCACTTCTCCTGGGGCCAACGTCCTGACTTTC,CASTSPGANVLTF
TRBJ2-5,TRBV7-3,TRBD2,NA,TGTGCCAGCAGCCAAAACGGGGGGGGGCAAGAGACCCAGTACTTC,CASSQNGGGQETQYF
TRBJ1-2,TRBV19,NA,once,TGTGCCAGTAGTACGACAGCTACCTATGGCTACACCTTC,CASSTTATYGYTF
TRBJ1-1,TRBV18,NA,NA,TGTGCCAGCTCACCCGGTAGTGAAGCTTTCTTT,CASSPGSEAFF
TRBJ1-2,TRBV6-1,TRBD1,NA,TGTGCCAGCAATTATGACAGGGCCTATGGCTACACCTTC,CASNYDRAYGYTF
TRBJ1-2,TRBV27,NA,once,TGTGCCAGCAGGGGATTTGGGCAGTCGGAGGCCTTC,CASRGFGQSEAF
TRBJ1-6,TRBV9,NA,NA,TGTGCCAGCAGCCCTCGGGGGGCCTCCTATAATTCACCCCTCCACTTT,CASSPRGASYNSPLHF
TRBJ1-1,TRBV6-6,NA,NA,TGTGCCAGCTGGCCGGGGGAGGGGAACACTGAAGCTTTCTTT,CASWPGEGNTEAFF
TRBJ1-2,TRBV5-1,TRBD1,NA,TGCGCCAGCAGCTTGGAATCACCGGGACAGTATGGGTCCACCGGCGGCTACACCTTC,CASSLESPGQYGSTGGYTF
TRBJ2-3,TRBV4-1,NA,NA,TGCGCCAGCACCTGGGGGATGCGGGGGCTAACAAATACGCAGTATTTT,CASTWGMRGLTNTQYF
TRBJ1-1,TRBV2,NA,NA,TGTGCCAGCCGGGGGGCGGGGCACACTGAAGCTTTCTTT,CASRGAGHTEAFF
TRBJ1-3,TRBV6-6,NA,NA,TGTGCCAGCAGCGTACAGGGTTTTGGAAACACCATATATTTT,CASSVQGFGNTIYF
TRBJ2-1,TRBV1,NA,few,TGCACCAGCAGCCAAAGCAGCGGGAGGTCAAATGAGCAGTTCTTC,CTSSQSSGRSNEQFF
TRBJ2-7,TRBV5-1,TRBD2,NA,TGCGCCAGCTCCGATTGGGAGCGGGGGTCCTACGAGCAGTACTTC,CASSDWERGSYEQYF
TRBJ2-5,TRBV2,NA,NA,TGTGCCAGCAGTGAAAACAGGGAGGAGACCCAGTACTTC,CASSENREETQYF
TRBJ2-5,TRBV20-1,NA,NA,TGCAGTGCTAGTCCCAAAGAGACCCAGTACTTC,CSASPKETQYF